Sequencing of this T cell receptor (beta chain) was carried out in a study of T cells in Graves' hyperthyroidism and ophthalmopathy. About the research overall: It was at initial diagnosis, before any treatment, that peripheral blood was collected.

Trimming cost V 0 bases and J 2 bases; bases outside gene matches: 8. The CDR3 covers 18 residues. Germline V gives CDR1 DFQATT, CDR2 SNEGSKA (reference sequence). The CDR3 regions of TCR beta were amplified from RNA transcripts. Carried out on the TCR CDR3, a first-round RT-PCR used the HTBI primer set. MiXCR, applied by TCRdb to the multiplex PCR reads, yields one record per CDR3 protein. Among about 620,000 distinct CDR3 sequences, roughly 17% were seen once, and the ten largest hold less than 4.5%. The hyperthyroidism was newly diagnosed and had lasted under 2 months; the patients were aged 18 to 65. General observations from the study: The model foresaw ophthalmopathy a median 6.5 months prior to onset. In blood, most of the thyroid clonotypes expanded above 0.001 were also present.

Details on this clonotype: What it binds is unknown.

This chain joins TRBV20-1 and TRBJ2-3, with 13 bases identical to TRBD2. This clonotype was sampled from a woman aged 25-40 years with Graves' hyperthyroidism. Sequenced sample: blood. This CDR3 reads CSAREGLAGTPITDTQYF. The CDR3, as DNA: TGCAGTGCTAGAGAGGGACTAGCGGGAACCCCAATCACAGATACGCAGTATTTT.